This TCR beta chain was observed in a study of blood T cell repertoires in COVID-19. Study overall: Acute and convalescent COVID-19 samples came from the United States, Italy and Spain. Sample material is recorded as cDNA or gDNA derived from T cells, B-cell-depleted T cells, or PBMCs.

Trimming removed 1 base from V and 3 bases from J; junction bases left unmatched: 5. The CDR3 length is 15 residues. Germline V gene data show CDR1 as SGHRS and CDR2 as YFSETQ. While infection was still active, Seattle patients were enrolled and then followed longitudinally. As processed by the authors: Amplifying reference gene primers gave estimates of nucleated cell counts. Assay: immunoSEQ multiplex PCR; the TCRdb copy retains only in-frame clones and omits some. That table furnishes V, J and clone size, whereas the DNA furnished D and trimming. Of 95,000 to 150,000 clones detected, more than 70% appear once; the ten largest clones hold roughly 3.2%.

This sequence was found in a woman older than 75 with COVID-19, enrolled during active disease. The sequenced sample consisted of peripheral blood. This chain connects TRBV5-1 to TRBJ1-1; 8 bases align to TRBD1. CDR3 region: CASSLFLQGDTEAFF. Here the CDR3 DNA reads TGCGCCAGCAGCTTGTTCTTACAGGGGGACACTGAAGCTTTCTTT.